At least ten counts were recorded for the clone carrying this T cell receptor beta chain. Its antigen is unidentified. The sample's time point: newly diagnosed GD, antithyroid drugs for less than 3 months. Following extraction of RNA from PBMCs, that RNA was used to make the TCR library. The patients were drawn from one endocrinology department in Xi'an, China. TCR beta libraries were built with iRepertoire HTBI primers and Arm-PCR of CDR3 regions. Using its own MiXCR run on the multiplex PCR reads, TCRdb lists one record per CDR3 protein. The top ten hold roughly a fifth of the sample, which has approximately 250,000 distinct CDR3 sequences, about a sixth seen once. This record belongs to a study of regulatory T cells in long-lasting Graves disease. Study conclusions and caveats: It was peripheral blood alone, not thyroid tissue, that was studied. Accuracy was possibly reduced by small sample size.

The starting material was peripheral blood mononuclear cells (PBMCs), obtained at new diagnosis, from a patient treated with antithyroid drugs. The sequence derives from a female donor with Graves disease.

The CDR3 sequence: CASSFISGDGYTF. In DNA form, the CDR3 reads TGTGCCAGCAGTTTTATATCGGGCGATGGCTACACCTTC. The chain joins TRBV28 to TRBJ1-2, with D uncertain. Per the germline V gene, CDR1 is MDHEN and CDR2 is SYDVKM. The CDR3 is 13 residues long. V lost 3 bases and J lost 6, with 11 bases in between.